The TCR beta chain under discussion was sequenced for a study of cytotoxic CD8 clonotypes in ibrutinib-treated CLL. Study as a whole: A median 12 months of treatment, range 6 to 36, preceded the collection of response samples. Average yields of approximately 230,000 productive templates and 94,082 productive rearrangements characterized the samples. Study-wide findings and caveats: Under treatment, the uncommon public clonotypes either contracted or remained stable.

The repertoire was sequenced with immunoSEQ multiplex PCR; TCRdb's copy has only in-frame clones and lacks some. The repertoire holds fewer than 400,000 clones, with roughly 71% as singletons. In regard to this clone: What it binds is not known.

Germline V lookup: CDR1 SGDLS, CDR2 YYNGEE. CDR3 length: 12 residues. V was cut by 5 bases and J by 6 bases, with 11 bases left in between. The sequencing used PBMCs, collected after 36 months of ibrutinib treatment. The sequence was collected from a human donor with chronic lymphocytic leukemia. V is TRBV9 and J is TRBJ1-1; D may be TRBD1 (6 bases). The chain's CDR3 is CASSVGQSEAFF. DNA of the CDR3: TGTGCCAGCAGTGTCGGACAGTCTGAAGCTTTCTTT.